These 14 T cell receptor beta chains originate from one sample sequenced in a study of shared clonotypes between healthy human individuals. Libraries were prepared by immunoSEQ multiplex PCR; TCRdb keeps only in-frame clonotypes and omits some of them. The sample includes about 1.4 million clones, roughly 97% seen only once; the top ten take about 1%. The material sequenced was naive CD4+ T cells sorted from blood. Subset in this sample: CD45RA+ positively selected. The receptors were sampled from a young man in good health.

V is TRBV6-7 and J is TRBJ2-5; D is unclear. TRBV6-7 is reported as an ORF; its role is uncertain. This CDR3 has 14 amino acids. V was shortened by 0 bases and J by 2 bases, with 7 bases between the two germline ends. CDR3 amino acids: CASSYSRIQETQYF. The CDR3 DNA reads TGTGCCAGCAGTTACTCCCGAATACAAGAGACCCAGTACTTC.

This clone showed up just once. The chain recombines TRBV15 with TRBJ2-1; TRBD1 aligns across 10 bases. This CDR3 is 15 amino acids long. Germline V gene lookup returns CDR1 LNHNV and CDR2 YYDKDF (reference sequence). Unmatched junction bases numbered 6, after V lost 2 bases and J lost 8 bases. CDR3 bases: TGTGCCACCAGCAGAACCCCCGGGACAGGGGATGAGCAGTTCTTC. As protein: CATSRTPGTGDEQFF. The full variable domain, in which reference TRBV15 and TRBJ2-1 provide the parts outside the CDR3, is DAMVIQNPRYQVTQFGKPVTLSCSQTLNHNVMYWYQQKSSQAPKLLFHYYDKDFNNEADTPDNFQSRRPNTSFCFLDIRSPGLGDTAMYLCATSRTPGTGDEQFFGPGTRLTVL.

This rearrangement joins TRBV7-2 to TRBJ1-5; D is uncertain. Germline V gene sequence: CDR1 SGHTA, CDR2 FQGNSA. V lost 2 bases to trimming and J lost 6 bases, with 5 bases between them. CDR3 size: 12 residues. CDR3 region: CASSLFSQPQHF. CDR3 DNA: TGTGCCAGCAGCTTATTCAGTCAGCCCCAGCATTTT.

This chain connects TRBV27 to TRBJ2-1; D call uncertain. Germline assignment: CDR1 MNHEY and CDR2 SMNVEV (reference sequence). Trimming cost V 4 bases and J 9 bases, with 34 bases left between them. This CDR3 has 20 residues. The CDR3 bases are TGTGCCAGCAGTTCCCTCATCCGGGCCTTGGGATCTCACCCAACTTCTGAGCAGTTCTTC. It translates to CASSSLIRALGSHPTSEQFF.

Written as DNA, the CDR3 is TGTGCCAGCAGCCGAAGCCCCGGTAGCTCCTACGAGCAGTACTTC. This codes for CASSRSPGSSYEQYF. This sequence joins TRBV28 and TRBJ2-7, with D uncertain. The CDR3 loop spans 15 amino acids. The germline V gene encodes CDR1 MDHEN and CDR2 SYDVKM. With 6 bases removed from V and 0 bases from J, the gap between germline ends came to 15 bases.

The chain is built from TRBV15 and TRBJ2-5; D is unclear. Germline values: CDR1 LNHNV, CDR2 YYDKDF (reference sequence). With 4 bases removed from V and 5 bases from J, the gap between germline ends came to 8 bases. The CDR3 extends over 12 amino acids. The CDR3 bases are TGTGCCACCAGCACTCAGAGGGAGACCCAGTACTTC. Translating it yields CATSTQRETQYF.

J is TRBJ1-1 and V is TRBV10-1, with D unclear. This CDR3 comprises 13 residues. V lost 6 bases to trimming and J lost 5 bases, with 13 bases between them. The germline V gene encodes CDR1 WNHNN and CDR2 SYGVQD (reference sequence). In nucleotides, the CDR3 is TGCGCCAGCAGAGGTTGGGATGGGACTGAAGCTTTCTTT. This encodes CASRGWDGTEAFF.

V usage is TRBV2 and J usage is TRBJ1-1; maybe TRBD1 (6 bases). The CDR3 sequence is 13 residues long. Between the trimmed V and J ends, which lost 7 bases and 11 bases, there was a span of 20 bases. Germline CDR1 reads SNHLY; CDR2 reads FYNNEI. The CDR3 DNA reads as TGTGCCAGCACCCCAAGGGAGGCCAGGGGTGCTTTCTTT. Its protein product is CASTPREARGAFF.

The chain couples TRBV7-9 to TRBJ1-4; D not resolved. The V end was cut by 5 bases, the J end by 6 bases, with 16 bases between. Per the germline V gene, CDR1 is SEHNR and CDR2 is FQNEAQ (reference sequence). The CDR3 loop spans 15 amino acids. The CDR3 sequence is CASSADPLWDEKLFF. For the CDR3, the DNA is TGTGCCAGCAGCGCGGACCCCTTATGGGATGAAAAACTGTTTTTT.

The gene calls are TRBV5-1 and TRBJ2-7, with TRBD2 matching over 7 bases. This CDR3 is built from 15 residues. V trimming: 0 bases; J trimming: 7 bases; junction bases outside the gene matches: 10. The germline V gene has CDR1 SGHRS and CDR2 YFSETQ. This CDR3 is CASSLGLADFSEQYF. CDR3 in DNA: TGCGCCAGCAGCTTGGGGCTAGCGGATTTTAGTGAGCAGTACTTC. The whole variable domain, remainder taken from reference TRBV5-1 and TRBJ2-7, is KAGVTQTPRYLIKTRGQQVTLSCSPISGHRSVSWYQQTPGQGLQFLFEYFSETQRNKGNFPGRFSGRQFSNSRSEMNVSTLELGDSALYLCASSLGLADFSEQYFGPGTRLTVT.

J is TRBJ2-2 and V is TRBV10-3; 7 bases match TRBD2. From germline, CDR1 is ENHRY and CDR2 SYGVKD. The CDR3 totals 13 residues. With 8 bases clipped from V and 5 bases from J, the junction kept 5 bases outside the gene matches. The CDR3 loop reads CAIREVATGELFF. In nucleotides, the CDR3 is TGTGCCATCCGGGAGGTCGCGACCGGGGAGCTGTTTTTT.

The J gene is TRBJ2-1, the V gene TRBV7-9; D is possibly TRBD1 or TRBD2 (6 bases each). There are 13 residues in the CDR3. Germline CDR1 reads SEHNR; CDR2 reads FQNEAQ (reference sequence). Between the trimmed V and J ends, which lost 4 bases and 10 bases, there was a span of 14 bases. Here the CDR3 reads CASSSQGGSEQFF. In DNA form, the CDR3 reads TGTGCCAGCAGCTCACAGGGAGGTAGCGAGCAGTTCTTC.

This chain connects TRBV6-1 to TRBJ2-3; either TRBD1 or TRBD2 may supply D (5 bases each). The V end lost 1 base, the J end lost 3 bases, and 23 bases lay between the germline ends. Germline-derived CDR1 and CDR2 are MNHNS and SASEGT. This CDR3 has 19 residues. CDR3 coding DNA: TGTGCCAGCAGTGAAGGGGGCCGTTACGGGACGCGATCTACAGATACGCAGTATTTT. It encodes CASSEGGRYGTRSTDTQYF.

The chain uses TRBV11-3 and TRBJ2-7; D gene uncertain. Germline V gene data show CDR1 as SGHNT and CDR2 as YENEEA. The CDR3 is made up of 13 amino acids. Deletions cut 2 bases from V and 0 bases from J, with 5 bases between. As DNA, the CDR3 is TGTGCCAGCAGCTTACAGAGCTCCTACGAGCAGTACTTC. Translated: CASSLQSSYEQYF.